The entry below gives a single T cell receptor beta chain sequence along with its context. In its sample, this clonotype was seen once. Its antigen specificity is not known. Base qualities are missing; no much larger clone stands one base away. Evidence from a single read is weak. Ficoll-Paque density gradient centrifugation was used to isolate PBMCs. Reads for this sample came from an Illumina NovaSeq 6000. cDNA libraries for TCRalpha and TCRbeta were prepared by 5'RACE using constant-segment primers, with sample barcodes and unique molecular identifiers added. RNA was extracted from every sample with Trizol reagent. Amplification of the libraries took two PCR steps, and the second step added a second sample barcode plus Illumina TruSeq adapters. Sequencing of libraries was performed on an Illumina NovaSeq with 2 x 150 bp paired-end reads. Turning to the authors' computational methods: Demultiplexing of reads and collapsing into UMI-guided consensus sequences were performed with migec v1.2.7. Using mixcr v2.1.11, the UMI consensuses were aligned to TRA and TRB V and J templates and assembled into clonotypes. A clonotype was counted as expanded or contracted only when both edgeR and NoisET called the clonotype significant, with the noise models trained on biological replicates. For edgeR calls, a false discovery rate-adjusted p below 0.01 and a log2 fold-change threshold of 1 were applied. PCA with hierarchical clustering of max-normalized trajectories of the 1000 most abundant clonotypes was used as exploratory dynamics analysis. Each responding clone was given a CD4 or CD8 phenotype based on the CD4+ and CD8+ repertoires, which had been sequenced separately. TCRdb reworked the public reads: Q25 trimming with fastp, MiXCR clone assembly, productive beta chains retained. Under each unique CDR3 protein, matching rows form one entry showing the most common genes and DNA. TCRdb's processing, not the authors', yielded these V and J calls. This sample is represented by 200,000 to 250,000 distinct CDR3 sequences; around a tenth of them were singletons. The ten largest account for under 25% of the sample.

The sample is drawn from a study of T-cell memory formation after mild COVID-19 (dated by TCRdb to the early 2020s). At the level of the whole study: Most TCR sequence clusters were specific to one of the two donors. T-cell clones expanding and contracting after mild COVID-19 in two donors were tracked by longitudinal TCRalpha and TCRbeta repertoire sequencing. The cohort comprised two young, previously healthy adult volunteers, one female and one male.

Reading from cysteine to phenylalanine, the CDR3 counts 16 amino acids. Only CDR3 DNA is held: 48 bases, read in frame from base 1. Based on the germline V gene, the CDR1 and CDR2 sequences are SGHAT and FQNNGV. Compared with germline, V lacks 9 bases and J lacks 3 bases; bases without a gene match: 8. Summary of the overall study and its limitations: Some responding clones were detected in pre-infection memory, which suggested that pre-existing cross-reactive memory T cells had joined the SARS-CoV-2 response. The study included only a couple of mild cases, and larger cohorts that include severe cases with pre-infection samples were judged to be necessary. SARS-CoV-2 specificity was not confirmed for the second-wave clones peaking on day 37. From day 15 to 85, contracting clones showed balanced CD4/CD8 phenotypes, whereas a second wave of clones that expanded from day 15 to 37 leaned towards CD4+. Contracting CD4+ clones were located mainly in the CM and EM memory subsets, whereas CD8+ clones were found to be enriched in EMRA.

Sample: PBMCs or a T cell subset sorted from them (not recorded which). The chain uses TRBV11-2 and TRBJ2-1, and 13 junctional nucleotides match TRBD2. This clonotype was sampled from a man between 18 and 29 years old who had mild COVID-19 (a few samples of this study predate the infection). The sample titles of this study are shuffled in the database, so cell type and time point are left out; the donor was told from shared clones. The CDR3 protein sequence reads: CARAGLAGPHYNEQFF. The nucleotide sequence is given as TGTGCCAGGGCGGGACTAGCGGGGCCTCACTACAATGAGCAGTTCTTC.